This T cell receptor beta chain was captured by sequencing in a study of cytomegalovirus exposure and HLA in healthy donors. CDR1 and CDR2 (germline): LNHNV, YYDKDF (reference sequence). The length of the CDR3 is 13 residues. Trimming cost V 1 base and J 8 bases, with 8 bases left between them. 13 Jbeta primers and 60 Vbeta primers were used for the PCR. Using immunoSEQ multiplex PCR, the repertoire was profiled, and TCRdb retains in-frame clones only, with some absent. The sample yields more than 95,000 clones, about 79% seen once. About this clone itself: Its specificity is unknown.

Broader study findings: In a later analysis, a genetic analysis reported fewer productive-TCR N-insertions in an Asian-associated ancestry cluster than the cohort average. A later analysis revealed that TCR association rates differed between HLA loci, peaking at DRB1 and bottoming out at HLA-C. When analyzed later, a missense DCLRE1C variant was found to be linked to TCR beta V- and J-gene trimming.

Source material: PBMCs. The receptor was derived from a man aged 25-45 years in good health and CMV-seropositive. The chain links TRBV15 to TRBJ2-2; maybe TRBD1 (6 bases). CDR3 nucleotides: TGTGCCACCAGCAGAGGTGGACAGGGGGAGCTGTTTTTT. Encoded protein: CATSRGGQGELFF.